This T cell receptor beta chain is from a study of blood T cell repertoires in COVID-19. Study details: PBMCs, B-cell-depleted T cells, or T cells provided the cDNA or gDNA that made up the material.

As originally analysed: Estimates of nucleated cell counts were drawn from the amplification of reference gene primers. Using immunoSEQ multiplex PCR, the repertoire was profiled, and TCRdb retains in-frame clones only, with some absent. D and trimming come from the DNA, and the V and J calls and clone size come from that table. The table has roughly 130,000 clones, 70% to 85% seen once; the top ten hold less than 20%. CDR1 SGHDN and CDR2 FVKESK come from the germline V gene. CDR3 length equals 14 residues. Trimming removed 4 bases from V and 2 bases from J, with 11 bases in between. The receptor comes from a woman between 50 and 59 years old with acute or convalescent COVID-19. The sequencing input was peripheral blood. This chain joins TRBV14 and TRBJ1-2; tentative D call: TRBD1 (5 bases). For the CDR3, the DNA is TGTGCCAGCAGCCTCAGGGTGCTAAACTATGGCTACACCTTC. Amino acids: CASSLRVLNYGYTF. The complete variable domain, with remaining parts taken from reference TRBV14 and TRBJ1-2, reads EAGVTQFPSHSVIEKGQTVTLRCDPISGHDNLYWYRRVMGKEIKFLLHFVKESKQDESGMPNNRFLAERTGGTYSTLKVQPAELEDSGVYFCASSLRVLNYGYTFGSGTRLTVV.